This T cell receptor beta chain was obtained from a study of T cells after somatic rescue of genetic block (dated by TCRdb to between 2020 and 2021). Study-level background: What the study looked at was long-term robustness, specifically in a T-cell system that came about through somatic rescue of a genetic block in T-cell development.

At the junction V is shortened by 0 bases and J by 6 bases, with 11 bases in between. The CDR3 spans 14 residues, from the cysteine through the phenylalanine. Only the CDR3 part of the read is kept: 42 bases, read in frame from the first base. Looking up the germline V gene (reference sequence) yields CDR1 MNHEY and CDR2 SMNVEV. Note on this clone: Its antigen target is currently unknown. Base quality data are lacking; no much larger clone is found one base away.

Library generation was performed with the immunoSEQ multiplex PCR assay. Drawn from immuneACCESS, this table holds only the in-frame rearrangements with V and J called that TCRdb kept. Clones are partly lost; checked studies trace under half to an unresolved V gene and leave the rest unexplained. This sample holds more than 12,000 clones; approximately 70% were observed only once. The ten largest clones add up to around 26% of the sample. Sequencing was done on a sample of peripheral blood mononuclear cells (PBMCs). The sequence was collected from a man aged 18 to 29. The rearranged segments are TRBV27 and TRBJ1-1, and TRBD1 may be the D gene, going by 6 matching bases. The CDR3 protein: CASSLSYRAAEAFF. The nucleotides are TGTGCCAGCAGTTTATCCTACAGGGCCGCTGAAGCTTTCTTT.